This T cell receptor (beta chain) was profiled in a study of T cell clonality in common variable immunodeficiency. Study findings and constraints: CVID subjects shared fewer TCRbeta clones than healthy controls did. Repertoire-complication correlations in CVID were limited by patient heterogeneity. Fewer deletions and N-nucleotide insertions were reportedly seen in common variable immunodeficiency TCR beta sequences.

CDR3 size: 14 residues. The germline CDR1 and CDR2 sequences are LNHDA and SQIVND (reference sequence). The germline V and J ends were trimmed by 3 bases and 3 bases, with 12 bases remaining between them. CVID and control samples used equivalent genomic DNA input. Profiling relied on immunoSEQ multiplex PCR, and the TCRdb table lists in-frame clones only, not all of them. The data show 55,000 to 65,000 clones, with none appearing a single time. This clone was seen many times. Its antigen is undetermined. The read falls 3 residues short of the CDR3 end, and the missing part is taken from the germline J gene.

The chain links TRBV19 to TRBJ2-7; D gene uncertain. The sample consisted of peripheral blood mononuclear cells. The sequence was collected from a person between 18 and 70 years old in good health. The CDR3 protein is CASSMTPLLYEQYF. CDR3 DNA, as far as it was read: TGTGCCAGTAGTATGACACCGCTCCTCTACGAG.